This record concerns one TCR beta chain sequence. Its antigen remains unidentified. CDR1 and CDR2 (germline): SGHTS, YDEGEE. The CDR3 has 11 residues. Trimming took 4 bases from V and 1 from J, leaving 3 bases between them. This sample was included in a study of shared clonotypes between healthy human individuals. Findings of the study overall: Clonotypes not shared had lower generation probabilities than those common to all four donors.

Running of the assay took place at deep level. The method was immunoSEQ multiplex PCR; TCRdb's version includes in-frame clones alone and lacks a portion of them. The table includes around 1.5 million clones, about 98% detected once. This sequence was found in a man aged 30-40 years in good health. The chain links TRBV5-8 to TRBJ2-7, with D unclear. Sequencing was done on a sample of naive CD4+ T cells sorted from blood. Subset here: CD45RA+ positively selected. CDR3 in DNA: TGTGCCAGCAGCCCATCCTACGAGCAGTACTTC. This sequence encodes CASSPSYEQYF.